This T cell receptor (beta chain) was obtained from a study of CD8+CD57+ T cells in acquired aplastic anemia. Findings and limits, study-wide: Patients and controls were not found to differ significantly in CD8+ Simpson's diversity. A set of around 30 CD8+ CDR3 sequences was shared between patients and controls, and these sequences appeared highly expressed in patients.

As for this clonotype: Its matching antigen is unknown.

V gave up 1 base and J gave up 0 bases, with 7 bases separating them. In germline, CDR1 is MGHDK, CDR2 SYGVNS. The CDR3 has 15 amino acids. The template used for profiling TCR beta VDJ and CDR3 was genomic DNA. In TCRdb, the reads were re-called with MiXCR into one record per CDR3 protein. The profile shows around 130,000 distinct CDR3 sequences, approximately 61% of them singletons. Patients sequenced had flow cytometry evidence of CD8+CD57+ cell expansion. Diagnosis of severe acquired aplastic anemia applied to all patients. At the time of blood sampling, patients had not yet received any therapy. Sequencing input: sorted CD4+, CD8+, or CD8+CD57+ T cells (not recorded which) from PBMCs. The receptor was derived from a human donor with aplastic anemia. The chain has TRBV25-1 and TRBJ1-3, with D possibly TRBD1 on 5 matching bases. CDR3 region: CASSEWGVSGNTIYF. In DNA, the CDR3 is TGTGCCAGCAGTGAATGGGGGGTCTCTGGAAACACCATATATTTT.